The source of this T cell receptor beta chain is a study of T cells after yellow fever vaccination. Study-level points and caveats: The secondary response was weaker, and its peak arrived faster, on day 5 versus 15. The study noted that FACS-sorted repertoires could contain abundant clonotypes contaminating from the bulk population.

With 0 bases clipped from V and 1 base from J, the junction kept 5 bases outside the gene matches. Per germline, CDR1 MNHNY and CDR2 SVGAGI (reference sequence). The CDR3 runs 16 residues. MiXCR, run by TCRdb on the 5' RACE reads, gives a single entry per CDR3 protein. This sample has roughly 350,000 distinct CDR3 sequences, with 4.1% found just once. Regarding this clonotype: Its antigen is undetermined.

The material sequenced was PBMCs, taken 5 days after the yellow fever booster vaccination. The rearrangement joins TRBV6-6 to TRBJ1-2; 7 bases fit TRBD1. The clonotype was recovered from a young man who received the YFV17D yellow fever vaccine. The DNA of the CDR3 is TGTGCCAGCAGTTACTCGGACAGGCGGCATAACTATGGCTACACCTTC. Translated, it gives CASSYSDRRHNYGYTF.